This T cell receptor beta chain was recovered during a study of metastatic and nonmetastatic thyroid tumors. TCRdb re-called the PCR reads via MiXCR. The repertoire holds about 24,000 clones, with 20% to 30% as singletons. Study-wide results and limits: Significantly higher TCR beta diversity was reportedly seen in malignant thyroid tumors than benign nodules, in blood and tumor.

All patients were untreated before thyroid surgery. Trimming removed 8 bases from V and 4 bases from J; junction bases left unmatched: 3. Germline V lookup: CDR1 MDHEN, CDR2 SYDVKM. CDR3 length equals 13 residues. This clone was detected ten times or more. Its cognate antigen is unknown. Sample: tumor tissue. The V and J genes are TRBV28 and TRBJ2-1; 9 positions match TRBD2. The sequence was collected from a male donor with papillary thyroid cancer or a benign thyroid nodule (not recorded which). Some clones in this sample may be carry-over from other donors' samples. The CDR3 DNA is TGTGCCAGCCTGACTAGCGGTTACAATGAGCAGTTCTTC. Protein product: CASLTSGYNEQFF.